Here is one TCR beta chain with its context. This entry is derived from a study of T cell changes during pregnancy in multiple sclerosis. The germline V gene encodes CDR1 SEHNR and CDR2 FQNEAQ (reference sequence). V shed 6 bases, J shed 8 bases, and the junction held 4 bases outside the gene matches. The CDR3 extends over 12 amino acids. The data were produced by immunoSEQ multiplex PCR, yet TCRdb's version contains in-frame clones alone and is incomplete. In the table there are 50,000 to 65,000 clones, around 85% of which are singletons. This receptor was identified in a female donor with multiple sclerosis, enrolled in a pregnancy study. The V call is TRBV7-9, the J call TRBJ2-1; 7 bases match TRBD2. This specimen consisted of CD4+ T cells from peripheral blood mononuclear cells, obtained in the third trimester of pregnancy. In DNA, the CDR3 is TGTGCCAGCAGTTCTAGCGGTTATGAGCAGTTCTTC. This gives the protein CASSSSGYEQFF.